The 8 T cell receptor beta chains given below trace back to one sample, sequenced in a study of cytomegalovirus exposure and HLA in healthy donors (dated 2017 in TCRdb). Library preparation used the immunoSEQ multiplex PCR assay. A mixture of 60 forward primers for TCR Vbeta segments and 13 reverse primers for TCR Jbeta segments was used in the multiplex PCR. Drawn from immuneACCESS, this table holds only the in-frame rearrangements with V and J called that TCRdb kept. Clones are partly lost; checked studies trace under half to an unresolved V gene and leave the rest unexplained. The sample table holds roughly 150,000 clones, of which 65% to 70% were seen once. Of the sample, about 10% falls within the top ten clones. Sequencing used PBMCs. The receptors were gathered from a man aged 25 to 40 in good health and CMV-seropositive.

The chain recombines TRBV4-1 with TRBJ1-4, with D uncertain. This CDR3 contains 17 residues. Germline assignment: CDR1 MGHRA and CDR2 YSYEKL. Trimming took off 2 bases at V and 6 bases at J, with 19 bases between the two ends. CDR3 bases: TGCGCCAGCAGCCAAATTGATAGAGGGCCAGTTCATGAAAAACTGTTTTTT. It yields the protein CASSQIDRGPVHEKLFF.

The chain joins TRBV5-1 to TRBJ2-3; TRBD1 aligns across 7 bases. The V segment lost 2 bases and the J segment 6 bases; nucleotides outside the gene matches: 6. The CDR3 consists of 14 residues. Germline V lookup: CDR1 SGHRS, CDR2 YFSETQ. The CDR3 region has the DNA TGCGCCAGCAGCTTAGGACAGGATGGGGATACGCAGTATTTT. This codes for CASSLGQDGDTQYF.

This rearrangement joins TRBV27 to TRBJ2-7, with D unresolved. CDR3 length: 14 amino acids. CDR1 and CDR2 (germline): MNHEY, SMNVEV (reference sequence). Trimming pared 1 base from V and 5 bases from J, leaving 12 bases between. This CDR3 reads CASSLFPSRNEQYF. The DNA for the CDR3 is TGTGCCAGCAGTTTATTCCCTAGTAGAAACGAGCAGTACTTC.

The gene calls are TRBV9 and TRBJ2-5; TRBD2 agrees at 16 bases. The CDR3 length is 19 residues. Germline V gene data show CDR1 as SGDLS and CDR2 as YYNGEE. With 4 bases clipped from V and 2 bases from J, the junction kept 11 bases outside the gene matches. For the CDR3, the DNA is TGTGCCAGCAGCTTCTTAACGGGACTAGCGGGAGGGTTACAAGAGACCCAGTACTTC. Protein sequence: CASSFLTGLAGGLQETQYF.

This clone is a singleton in its sample. The chain is built from TRBV10-3 and TRBJ1-1; D unclear. Per germline, CDR1 ENHRY and CDR2 SYGVKD. Trimming took 7 bases from V and 0 from J, leaving 18 bases between them. This CDR3 comprises 16 residues. As DNA, the CDR3 is TGTGCCATCACGTCCGCAAAAACTTCCGTGAACACTGAAGCTTTCTTT. Its translation is CAITSAKTSVNTEAFF.

The chain couples TRBV6-1 to TRBJ2-7; the match to TRBD1 covers 9 bases. This CDR3 contains 14 residues. Trimming took 7 bases from V and 4 from J; bases not matched to a gene: 8. The germline V gene has CDR1 MNHNS and CDR2 SASEGT. The CDR3 nucleotides are TGTGCCAGCAACTCCGGGACAGGGACTTACGAGCAGTACTTC. This sequence encodes CASNSGTGTYEQYF.

The chain recombines TRBV7-2 with TRBJ2-1; 11 bases are a match to TRBD1. The V gene's germline CDR1 is SGHTA and CDR2 FQGNSA. V was clipped by 8 bases and J by 14 bases; unmatched bases: 8. The length of the CDR3 is 12 residues. The CDR3 region is CASRRDRGFKFF. The CDR3 DNA is TGTGCCAGCCGTCGGGACAGGGGGTTTAAGTTCTTC.

The CDR3 nucleotides are TGTGCCAGCGGACAGGGGATAGGGAGATACGAGCAGTACTTC. Protein: CASGQGIGRYEQYF. The chain carries TRBV2 and TRBJ2-7; 9 bases align to TRBD1. The CDR3 contains 14 residues. Germline-derived CDR1 and CDR2 are SNHLY and FYNNEI. Trimming removed 8 bases from V and 4 bases from J; junction bases left unmatched: 9.